This TCR beta chain was sequenced in a study of identical twins. A remark on this clonotype: The antigen is unknown.

CDR3 size: 15 residues. The germline V gene encodes CDR1 SGHTA and CDR2 FQGNSA. J gave up 3 bases and V 5 bases, and 9 bases lay outside the gene matches. A universal primer site arose from template switching, and cDNA bore unique molecular identifiers. TCRdb re-derived calls from the 5' RACE reads in MiXCR, one entry per CDR3 protein. The data show 650,000 to 800,000 distinct CDR3 sequences, more than 6.5% seen once. The study's findings and limits: Those out-of-frame alpha sequences shared by twins showed an excess of low generation probability. Cord blood beta clonotypes present at high abundance carried fewer insertions; no such pattern appeared in memory repertoires.

This same sample was also taken into another study, of yellow fever vaccine responses in identical twins.

J is TRBJ2-7 and V is TRBV7-2, with 8 bases identical to TRBD2. The sequence was collected from a woman in her late teens or twenties in good health. The sample comprised PBMCs. CDR3 DNA: TGTGCCAGCAGCCCCGGCGGCGGGGGGATCTACGAGCAGTACTTC. It specifies CASSPGGGGIYEQYF.